This TCR beta chain emerged from a study of shared clonotypes between healthy human individuals. Notes on the study in general: All-four-donor shared clonotypes had higher generation probabilities than non-shared clonotypes did.

Trimming removed 7 bases at V and 3 bases at J, with 16 bases between. In germline, CDR1 is LNHDA, CDR2 SQIVND (reference sequence). The CDR3 spans 14 residues. Template for every sorted-subset replicate PCR totaled around 200 ng DNA, tens of thousands of T cell genomes. The table came from immunoSEQ multiplex PCR; TCRdb's copy has only in-frame clones and leaves some out. This repertoire shows over a million clones, around 97% found once; its top ten account for about 1%. For this clone: Its antigen remains unknown.

The receptor was isolated from a man between 25 and 39 years old in good health. The chain combines TRBV19 with TRBJ2-7; D gene uncertain. The sequenced sample was naive CD4+ T cells sorted from blood. Subset noted: CD45RA+ positively selected. CDR3 sequence: CASTIRHSNYEQYF. The CDR3 DNA reads as TGTGCCAGTACCATACGACACTCGAACTACGAGCAGTACTTC.